This TCR beta chain came from a study of blood T cell repertoires in COVID-19. TCRdb's copy holds only in-frame clones and misses some; the assay was immunoSEQ multiplex PCR. The sample holds about 110,000 clones, 75% to 85% seen once. Patients of the Seattle cohort, enrolled during active infection, were followed longitudinally. The TCR originated in an elderly man with COVID-19, enrolled during active disease. Material for sequencing was peripheral blood.

CDR3 DNA: TGTGCCAGCAGCTTGGCCGTTGGTTTCGGGACTAGCGACCACGAGCAGTACTTC. Amino acids: CASSLAVGFGTSDHEQYF. The rearrangement links TRBV5-8 to TRBJ2-7, with TRBD2 identical over 10 bases. The germline V gene has CDR1 SGHTS and CDR2 YDEGEE. Trimming at V came to 0 bases and at J to 5 bases, leaving 14 bases not matched to a gene. The CDR3 has 18 amino acids.